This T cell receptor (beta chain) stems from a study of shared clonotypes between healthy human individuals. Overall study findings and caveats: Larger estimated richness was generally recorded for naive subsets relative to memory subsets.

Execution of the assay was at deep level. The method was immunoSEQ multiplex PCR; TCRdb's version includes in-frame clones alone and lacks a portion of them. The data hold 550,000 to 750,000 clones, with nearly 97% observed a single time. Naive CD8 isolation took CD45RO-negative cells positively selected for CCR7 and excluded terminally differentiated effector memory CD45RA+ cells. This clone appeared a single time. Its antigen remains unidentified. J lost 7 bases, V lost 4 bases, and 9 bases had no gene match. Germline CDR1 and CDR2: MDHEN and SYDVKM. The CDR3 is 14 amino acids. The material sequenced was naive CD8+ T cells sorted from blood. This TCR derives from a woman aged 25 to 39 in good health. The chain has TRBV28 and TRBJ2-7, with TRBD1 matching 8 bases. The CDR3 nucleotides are TGTGCCAGCAGTTGGGTTCAGGGGGCGCGTGAGCAGTACTTC. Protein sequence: CASSWVQGAREQYF.